The T cell receptor beta chain under discussion was sequenced for a study of Tregs in tolerant kidney transplant recipients (dated 2019 in TCRdb). As for the study more broadly: Additional Treg samples were obtained from an approximately 3-day mixed lymphocyte reaction with belatacept, with some samples followed by a roughly five-day donor restimulation, before recipient CD4+CD25+CD127- cells were sorted. The study used TCRbeta sequencing to identify donor-specific regulatory T cells before combined kidney and bone marrow transplantation, then tracked those cells after transplant. TCRbeta repertoire sequencing was used in a few healthy controls to compare several ways of expanding Tregs specific for an allogeneic donor. Antibodies distinguished recipient from donor cells when sorting primary belatacept mixed lymphocyte reaction cultures. General findings and caveats noted by the study authors: The study was limited by small patient numbers, and the findings need validation in larger populations and under other immunosuppression protocols. Biological reproducibility was not directly assessed, although technical replication error appeared to be minimal. The most biologically relevant and donor-specific TCRbeta repertoire appeared to be identified by expanding Tregs with activated donor B cells.

For TCRbeta CDR3 sequencing, genomic DNA from the sorted cells was extracted using the QIAGEN DNeasy Blood and Tissue Kit. High-throughput TCRbeta CDR3 sequencing, including PCR amplification with bias correction and internal controls, was performed commercially through immunoSEQ. The paper's data handling went like this. Unique productive TCRbeta sequences were defined by CDR3 nucleotide sequence when primers matched and otherwise by CDR3 amino acid sequence together with Vbeta and Jbeta genes. Sequences were defined as donor-reactive when expanded at least 5-fold in CFSE-low cells versus unstimulated cells and present at a frequency of at least 0.01% in CFSE-low cells. Repertoire divergence was quantified by Jensen-Shannon divergence calculated from the top 100 TCRbeta sequences ranked by frequency. For samples with multiple sequencing runs, sorting error was corrected in each run separately before the runs were combined. This immuneACCESS table, as held by TCRdb, lists in-frame sequences with V and J called but not all clones. Of the missing ones, under half trace to an unresolved V gene in checked studies; the others have no known cause. Clonal size and the V and J genes are those of that table, whereas D and trimming came from the DNA. The sample has about 44,000 clones on record, just under 97% of them singletons. Jointly, the top ten make up roughly 0.34% of the sample.

Blood from healthy controls was obtained either from healthy volunteers or as purchased buffy coats. Healthy control blood was processed to PBMCs by Ficoll density gradient and cryopreserved, and patient PBMCs were collected before and after transplant. Worth noting for this clone: What this receptor recognizes is not known. Base quality data are lacking; no much larger clone is found one base away.

Relative to germline, V is 0 bases shorter and J is 3 bases shorter, with 12 bases between their ends. Including the terminal cysteine and phenylalanine, the CDR3 comprises 16 residues. Only the CDR3 DNA is retained, 48 bases long and in frame from the first base. Reading the germline V gene gives CDR1 SGHRS and CDR2 YFSETQ. Sequencing input: Tregs from blood cultured with allogeneic cells. This clonotype was sampled from a human donor in good health. The chain uses TRBV5-1 and TRBJ2-2; the best D guess is TRBD1, with 5 bases matching. The CDR3 protein is CASSLVSGPYTGELFF. At the DNA level, the sequence is TGCGCCAGCAGCTTGGTGTCAGGGCCCTACACCGGGGAGCTGTTTTTT.